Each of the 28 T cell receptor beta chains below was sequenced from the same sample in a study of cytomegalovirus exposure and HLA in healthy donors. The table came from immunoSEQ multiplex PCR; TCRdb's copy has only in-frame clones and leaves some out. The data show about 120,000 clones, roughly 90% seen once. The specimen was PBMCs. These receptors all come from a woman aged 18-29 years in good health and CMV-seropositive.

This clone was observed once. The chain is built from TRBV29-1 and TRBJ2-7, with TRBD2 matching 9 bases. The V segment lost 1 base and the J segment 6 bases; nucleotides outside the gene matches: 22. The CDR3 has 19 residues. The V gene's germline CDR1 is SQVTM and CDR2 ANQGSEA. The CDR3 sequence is CSVEAPTGSLAGRGIEQYF. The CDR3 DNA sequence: TGCAGCGTTGAAGCTCCGACAGGGTCCCTAGCGGGAAGGGGGATCGAGCAGTACTTC.

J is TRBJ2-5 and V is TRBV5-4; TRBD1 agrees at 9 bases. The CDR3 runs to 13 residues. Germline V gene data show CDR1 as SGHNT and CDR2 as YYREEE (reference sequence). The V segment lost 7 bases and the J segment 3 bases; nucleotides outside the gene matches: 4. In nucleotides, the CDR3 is TGTGCCAGCCACAGGGGGCCTGAAGAGACCCAGTACTTC. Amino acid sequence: CASHRGPEETQYF.

Written as DNA, the CDR3 is TGTGCCAGCAGTGGTCAGGTAGGAGGGGCCAACGTCCTGACTTTC. This translates into CASSGQVGGANVLTF. The chain recombines TRBV28 with TRBJ2-6; D unresolved. V lost 5 bases and J 4 bases, leaving 12 bases between the germline ends. The CDR3 is made up of 15 amino acids. Germline values: CDR1 MDHEN, CDR2 SYDVKM.

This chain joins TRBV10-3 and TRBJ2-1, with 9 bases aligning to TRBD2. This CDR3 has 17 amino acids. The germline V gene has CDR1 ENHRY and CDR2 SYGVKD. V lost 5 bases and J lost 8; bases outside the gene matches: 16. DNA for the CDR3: TGTGCCATCAGTTTGGGTCTAGCGGGAAGTACTGAGGATGAGCAGTTCTTC. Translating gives CAISLGLAGSTEDEQFF.

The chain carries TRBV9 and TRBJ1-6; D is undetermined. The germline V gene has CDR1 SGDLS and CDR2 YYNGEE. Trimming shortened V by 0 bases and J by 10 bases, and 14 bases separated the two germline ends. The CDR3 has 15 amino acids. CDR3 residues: CASSVDVRGSSPLHF. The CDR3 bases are TGTGCCAGCAGCGTAGATGTGAGAGGGTCCTCACCCCTCCACTTT.

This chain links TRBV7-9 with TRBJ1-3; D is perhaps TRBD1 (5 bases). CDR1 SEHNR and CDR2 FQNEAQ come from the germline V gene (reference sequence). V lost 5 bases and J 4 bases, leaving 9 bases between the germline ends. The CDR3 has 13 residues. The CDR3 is CASSQRQGNTIYF. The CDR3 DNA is TGTGCCAGCAGCCAACGACAGGGAAACACCATATATTTT.

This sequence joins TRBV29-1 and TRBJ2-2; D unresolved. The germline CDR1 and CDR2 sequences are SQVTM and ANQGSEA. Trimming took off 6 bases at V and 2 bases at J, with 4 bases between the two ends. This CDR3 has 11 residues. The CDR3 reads CSVQNTGELFF. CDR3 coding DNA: TGCAGCGTCCAAAACACCGGGGAGCTGTTTTTT.

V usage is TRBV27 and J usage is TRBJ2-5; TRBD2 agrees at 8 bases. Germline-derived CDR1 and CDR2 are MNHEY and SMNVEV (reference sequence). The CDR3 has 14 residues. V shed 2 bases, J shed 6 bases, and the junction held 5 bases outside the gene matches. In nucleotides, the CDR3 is TGTGCCAGCAGTTTAGGGGCGGGGGGAAAGACCCAGTACTTC. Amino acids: CASSLGAGGKTQYF.

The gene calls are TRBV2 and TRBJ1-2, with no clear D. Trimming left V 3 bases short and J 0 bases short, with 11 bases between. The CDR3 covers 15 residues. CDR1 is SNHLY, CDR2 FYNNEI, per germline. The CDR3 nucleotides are TGTGCCAGCAGTGAGGTGCGGCCAACTAACTATGGCTACACCTTC. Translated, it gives CASSEVRPTNYGYTF.

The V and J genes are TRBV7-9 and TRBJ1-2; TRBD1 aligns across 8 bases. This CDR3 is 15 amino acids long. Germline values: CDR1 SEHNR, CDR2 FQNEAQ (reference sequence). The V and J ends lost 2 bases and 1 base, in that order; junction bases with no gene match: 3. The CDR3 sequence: CASSLWTGNNYGYTF. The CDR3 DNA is TGTGCCAGCAGCTTATGGACAGGGAATAACTATGGCTACACCTTC.

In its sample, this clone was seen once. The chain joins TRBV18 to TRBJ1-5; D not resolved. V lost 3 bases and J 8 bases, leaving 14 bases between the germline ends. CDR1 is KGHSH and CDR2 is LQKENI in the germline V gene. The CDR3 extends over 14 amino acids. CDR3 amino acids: CASSPSGLGEPQHF. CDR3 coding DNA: TGTGCCAGCTCACCCTCGGGCCTGGGAGAGCCCCAGCATTTT.

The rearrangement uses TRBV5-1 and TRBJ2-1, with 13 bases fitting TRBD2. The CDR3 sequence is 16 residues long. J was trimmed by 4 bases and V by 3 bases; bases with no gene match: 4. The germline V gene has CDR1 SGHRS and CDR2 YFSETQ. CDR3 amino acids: CASSSGTSGNYNEQFF. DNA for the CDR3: TGCGCCAGCAGCTCGGGGACTAGCGGGAATTACAATGAGCAGTTCTTC. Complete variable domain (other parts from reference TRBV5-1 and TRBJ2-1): KAGVTQTPRYLIKTRGQQVTLSCSPISGHRSVSWYQQTPGQGLQFLFEYFSETQRNKGNFPGRFSGRQFSNSRSEMNVSTLELGDSALYLCASSSGTSGNYNEQFFGPGTRLTVL.

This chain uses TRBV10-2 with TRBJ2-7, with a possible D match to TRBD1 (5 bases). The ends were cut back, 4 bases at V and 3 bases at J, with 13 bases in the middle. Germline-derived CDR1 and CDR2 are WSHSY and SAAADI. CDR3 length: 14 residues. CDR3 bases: TGCGCCAGCAGTGTTACGGACATAGGCTACGAGCAGTACTTC. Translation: CASSVTDIGYEQYF.

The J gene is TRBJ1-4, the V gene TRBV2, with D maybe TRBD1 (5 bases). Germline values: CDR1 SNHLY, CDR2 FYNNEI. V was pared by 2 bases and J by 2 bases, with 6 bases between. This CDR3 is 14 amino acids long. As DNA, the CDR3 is TGTGCCAGCAGTGAACAGGGTACTAATGAAAAACTGTTTTTT. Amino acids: CASSEQGTNEKLFF.

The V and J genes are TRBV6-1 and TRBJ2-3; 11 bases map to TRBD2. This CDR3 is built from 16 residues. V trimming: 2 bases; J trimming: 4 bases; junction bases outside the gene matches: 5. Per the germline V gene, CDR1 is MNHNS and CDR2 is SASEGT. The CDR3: CASSEPLAGGSDTQYF. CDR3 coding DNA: TGTGCCAGCAGTGAACCTCTAGCGGGGGGCTCAGATACGCAGTATTTT.

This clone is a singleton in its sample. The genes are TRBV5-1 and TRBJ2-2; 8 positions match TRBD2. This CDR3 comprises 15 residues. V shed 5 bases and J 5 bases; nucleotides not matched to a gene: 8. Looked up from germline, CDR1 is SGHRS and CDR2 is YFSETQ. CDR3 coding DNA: TGCGCCAGCAGGGGAGCGGGAGATCAAACCGGGGAGCTGTTTTTT. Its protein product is CASRGAGDQTGELFF. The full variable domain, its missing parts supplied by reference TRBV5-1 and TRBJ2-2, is KAGVTQTPRYLIKTRGQQVTLSCSPISGHRSVSWYQQTPGQGLQFLFEYFSETQRNKGNFPGRFSGRQFSNSRSEMNVSTLELGDSALYLCASRGAGDQTGELFFGEGSRLTVL.

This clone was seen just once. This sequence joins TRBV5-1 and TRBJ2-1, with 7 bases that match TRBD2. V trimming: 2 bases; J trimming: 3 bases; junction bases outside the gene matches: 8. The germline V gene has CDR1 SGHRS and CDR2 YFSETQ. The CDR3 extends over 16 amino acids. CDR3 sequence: CASSFGASGNYNEQFF. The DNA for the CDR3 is TGCGCCAGCAGCTTCGGGGCTAGCGGTAACTACAATGAGCAGTTCTTC.

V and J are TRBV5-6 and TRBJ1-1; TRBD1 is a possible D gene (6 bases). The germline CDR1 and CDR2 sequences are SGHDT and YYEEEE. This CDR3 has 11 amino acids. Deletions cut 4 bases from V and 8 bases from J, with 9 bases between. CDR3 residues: CASSRTAEAFF. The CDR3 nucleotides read TGTGCCAGCAGCAGGACAGCGGAAGCTTTCTTT.

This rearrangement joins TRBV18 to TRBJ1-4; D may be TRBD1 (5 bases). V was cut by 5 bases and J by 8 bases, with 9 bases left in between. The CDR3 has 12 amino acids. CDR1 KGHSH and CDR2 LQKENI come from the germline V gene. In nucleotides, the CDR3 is TGTGCCAGCTCAGATGACAGCGAAAAACTGTTTTTT. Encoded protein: CASSDDSEKLFF.

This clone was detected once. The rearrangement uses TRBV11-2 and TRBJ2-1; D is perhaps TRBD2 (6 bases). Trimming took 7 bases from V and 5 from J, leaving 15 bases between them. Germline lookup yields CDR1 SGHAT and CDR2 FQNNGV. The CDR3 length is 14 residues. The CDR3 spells CASTMGLLNNEQFF. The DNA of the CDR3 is TGTGCCAGCACTATGGGACTGTTAAACAATGAGCAGTTCTTC.

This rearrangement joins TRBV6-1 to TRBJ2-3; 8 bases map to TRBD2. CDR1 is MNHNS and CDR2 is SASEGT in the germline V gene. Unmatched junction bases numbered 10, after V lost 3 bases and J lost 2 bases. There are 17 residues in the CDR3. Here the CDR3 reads CASSDMGGGLVTDTQYF. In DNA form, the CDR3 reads TGTGCCAGCAGTGACATGGGCGGGGGACTAGTCACAGATACGCAGTATTTT.

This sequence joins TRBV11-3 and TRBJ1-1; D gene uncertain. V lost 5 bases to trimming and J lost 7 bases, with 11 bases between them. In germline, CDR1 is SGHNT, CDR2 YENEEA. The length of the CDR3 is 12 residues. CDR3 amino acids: CASSKSPGEAFF. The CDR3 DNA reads TGTGCCAGCAGCAAATCCCCCGGTGAAGCTTTCTTT.

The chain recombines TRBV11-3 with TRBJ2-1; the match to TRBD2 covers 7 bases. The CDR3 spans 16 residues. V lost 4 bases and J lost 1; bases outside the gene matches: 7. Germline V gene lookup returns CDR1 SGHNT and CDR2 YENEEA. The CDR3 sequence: CASSWGRGLSYNEQFF. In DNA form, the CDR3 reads TGTGCCAGCAGCTGGGGGAGGGGTTTGTCCTACAATGAGCAGTTCTTC.

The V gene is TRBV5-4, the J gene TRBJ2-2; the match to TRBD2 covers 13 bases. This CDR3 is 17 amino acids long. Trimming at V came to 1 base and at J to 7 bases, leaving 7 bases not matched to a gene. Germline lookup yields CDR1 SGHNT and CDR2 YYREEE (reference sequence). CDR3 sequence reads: CASSLRTSGRAIGELFF. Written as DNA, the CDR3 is TGTGCCAGCAGCTTGAGAACTAGCGGGAGGGCTATCGGGGAGCTGTTTTTT.

The CDR3 loop reads CASRPGTVNTEAFF. The CDR3 bases are TGTGCCAGCAGGCCCGGGACAGTGAACACTGAAGCTTTCTTT. The V call is TRBV27, the J call TRBJ1-1; 7 bases fit TRBD1. The J segment lost 0 bases and the V segment lost 6 bases, leaving 4 bases of the junction unmatched. Germline CDR1 and CDR2: MNHEY and SMNVEV (reference sequence). The CDR3 is 14 residues long.

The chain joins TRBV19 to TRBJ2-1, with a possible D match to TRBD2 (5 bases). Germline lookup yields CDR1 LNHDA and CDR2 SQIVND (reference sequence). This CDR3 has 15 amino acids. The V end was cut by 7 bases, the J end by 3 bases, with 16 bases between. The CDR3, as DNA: TGTGCCAGTATCACTGATCATGGGAGCTACAATGAGCAGTTCTTC. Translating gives CASITDHGSYNEQFF.

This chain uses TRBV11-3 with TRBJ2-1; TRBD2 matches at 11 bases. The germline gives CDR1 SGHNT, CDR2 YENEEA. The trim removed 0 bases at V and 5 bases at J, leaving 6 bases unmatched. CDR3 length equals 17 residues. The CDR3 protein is CASSLDLAGGLNNEQFF. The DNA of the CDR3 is TGTGCCAGCAGCTTAGACTTAGCGGGGGGGCTGAACAATGAGCAGTTCTTC.

The CDR3 DNA reads as TGTGCCAGCAGCTTAGTTTCTAGCGGGGGGCGTTATGAGCAGTTCTTC. Amino acids: CASSLVSSGGRYEQFF. V usage is TRBV13 and J usage is TRBJ2-1, with 11 bases that match TRBD2. Germline V gene lookup returns CDR1 PRHDT and CDR2 FYEKMQ (reference sequence). This CDR3 has 16 amino acids. V gave up 1 base and J gave up 8 bases; unmatched junction bases: 7.